Shown below are 27 T cell receptor beta chains from a single sample sequenced in a study of blood T cells in healthy people across ages. Primers used in a second PCR of roughly 7 to 11 cycles were a sample-barcoded 5' primer and a J-beta primer mix. TCRdb re-derived calls from the 5' RACE reads in MiXCR, one entry per CDR3 protein. The sample contains about 1.5 million distinct CDR3 sequences, around 42% of which appear only once. The sequenced sample consisted of blood. The origin of the receptors is a woman aged 18-29 years in good health.

This clonotype has a handful of counts. V is TRBV20-1 and J is TRBJ1-5; 9 nucleotides align to TRBD1. Per germline, CDR1 DFQATT and CDR2 SNEGSKA (reference sequence). V was pared by 1 base and J by 9 bases, with 13 bases of the junction left unmatched. This CDR3 contains 16 residues. CDR3 loop: CSARAIVDRGGSPQHF. DNA for the CDR3: TGCAGTGCTAGAGCGATCGTCGACAGGGGGGGATCGCCCCAGCATTTT.

This clonotype was detected only a few times. The chain carries TRBV27 and TRBJ2-1, with D unresolved. This CDR3 is built from 15 residues. The germline V and J ends were trimmed by 3 bases and 4 bases, with 13 bases remaining between them. Germline loops: CDR1 MNHEY, CDR2 SMNVEV (reference sequence). CDR3 region: CASSLTDQSYNEQFF. CDR3 in DNA: TGTGCCAGCAGTTTGACCGACCAGAGTTACAATGAGCAGTTCTTC.

The chain couples TRBV6-1 to TRBJ2-7; the match to TRBD2 covers 8 bases. V lost 4 bases to trimming and J lost 2 bases; unmatched junction nucleotides: 4. CDR1 and CDR2 from the germline V gene are MNHNS and SASEGT. This CDR3 comprises 14 residues. As DNA, the CDR3 is TGTGCCAGCAGTGTGGCGGGAGGAGCCTACGAGCAGTACTTC. This translates into CASSVAGGAYEQYF.

V is TRBV28 and J is TRBJ1-2, with TRBD1 identical over 8 bases. The CDR3 extends over 16 amino acids. V shed 6 bases and J 2 bases; nucleotides not matched to a gene: 11. Germline V gives CDR1 MDHEN, CDR2 SYDVKM. CDR3 loop: CASSGMTGETNYGYTF. The CDR3 DNA reads as TGTGCCAGCAGCGGGATGACAGGGGAGACGAACTATGGCTACACCTTC.

This chain joins TRBV28 and TRBJ1-5; 7 positions agree with TRBD1. CDR1 is MDHEN and CDR2 is SYDVKM in the germline V gene. Germline trimming cut 8 bases from V and 3 bases from J; bases unmatched to any gene: 1. The CDR3 has 12 residues. CDR3 sequence reads: CASGTVNQPQHF. Here the CDR3 DNA reads TGTGCCAGCGGGACAGTCAATCAGCCCCAGCATTTT. The full variable domain, in which reference TRBV28 and TRBJ1-5 provide the parts outside the CDR3, is DVKVTQSSRYLVKRTGEKVFLECVQDMDHENMFWYRQDPGLGLRLIYFSYDVKMKEKGDIPEGYSVSREKKERFSLILESASTNQTSMYLCASGTVNQPQHFGDGTRLSIL.

The chain recombines TRBV7-2 with TRBJ2-1, with D tentatively TRBD2 (5 bases). Germline V gene data show CDR1 as SGHTA and CDR2 as FQGNSA. The CDR3 is made up of 15 amino acids. The ends were cut back, 4 bases at V and 10 bases at J, with 20 bases in the middle. The CDR3 spells CASSSGGGSSYEQFF. For the CDR3, the DNA is TGTGCCAGCAGCTCCGGAGGCGGCAGCTCCTACGAGCAGTTCTTC.

This chain uses TRBV3-1 with TRBJ2-7; TRBD2 matches 7 bases. Germline trimming cut 4 bases from V and 0 bases from J; bases unmatched to any gene: 6. The CDR3 loop spans 15 amino acids. Germline CDR1 is LGHDT and CDR2 is YNNKEL (reference sequence). DNA for the CDR3: TGTGCCAGCAGCCCAACTAGCGCGAGCTCCTACGAGCAGTACTTC. This codes for CASSPTSASSYEQYF.

The J gene is TRBJ1-2, the V gene TRBV20-1; D not certain. Germline CDR1 and CDR2: DFQATT and SNEGSKA (reference sequence). The CDR3 has 11 residues. The CDR3 spells CSVSTNYGYTF. CDR3 DNA: TGCAGCGTCTCCACGAACTATGGCTACACCTTC.

The chain combines TRBV15 with TRBJ2-1; the D gene is possibly TRBD1 (5 bases). The CDR3 covers 13 residues. Germline CDR1 and CDR2: LNHNV and YYDKDF (reference sequence). Trimming took off 5 bases at V and 13 bases at J, with 18 bases between the two ends. Written as DNA, the CDR3 is TGTGCCACCAGCCTCGTAGGGGAAGAGACCCAGTTCTTC. Translation gives CATSLVGEETQFF.

This clonotype turned up a few times. This chain connects TRBV6-1 to TRBJ2-1, with 12 nucleotides matching TRBD2. Germline CDR1 and CDR2: MNHNS and SASEGT. The CDR3 runs to 15 residues. Trimming removed 2 bases from V and 8 bases from J; junction bases left unmatched: 4. CDR3 residues: CASSERTSGNYEQFF. CDR3 sequence (DNA): TGTGCCAGCAGTGAAAGGACTAGCGGGAATTATGAGCAGTTCTTC.

The chain is built from TRBV20-1 and TRBJ2-5, with D hard to call. This CDR3 comprises 15 residues. Germline lookup yields CDR1 DFQATT and CDR2 SNEGSKA (reference sequence). The V end was cut by 5 bases, the J end by 1 base, with 17 bases between. CDR3 in DNA: TGCAGTGCTCCTTCACAAGTGGGGTTCCAAGAGACCCAGTACTTC. It translates to CSAPSQVGFQETQYF.

V is TRBV10-3 and J is TRBJ1-1, with TRBD1 as a possible D gene (6 bases). V lost 10 bases and J 6 bases, leaving 15 bases between the germline ends. The germline V gene has CDR1 ENHRY and CDR2 SYGVKD. There are 12 residues in the CDR3. In nucleotides, the CDR3 is TGTGCCACCCTGGGACATACTGCTGAAGCTTTCTTT. This translates into CATLGHTAEAFF.

J is TRBJ1-2 and V is TRBV29-1, with 9 nucleotides matching TRBD1. The germline gives CDR1 SQVTM, CDR2 ANQGSEA. The CDR3 has 12 residues. The J segment lost 9 bases and the V segment lost 3 bases, leaving 5 bases of the junction unmatched. CDR3 amino acids: CSVERTGERYTF. In DNA, the CDR3 is TGCAGCGTTGAGAGGACAGGGGAGCGCTACACCTTC.

The chain employs TRBV29-1 and TRBJ2-7; 7 nucleotides line up with TRBD1. The ends lost 6 bases at V and 3 bases at J; junction bases unmatched: 20. The CDR3 contains 17 residues. Germline V lookup: CDR1 SQVTM, CDR2 ANQGSEA. The CDR3 DNA reads TGCAGCGTAGACGGAGTGTCAGGGGGTAAACAAAACTACGAGCAGTACTTC. This gives the protein CSVDGVSGGKQNYEQYF.

This chain links TRBV5-1 with TRBJ2-4; tentative D call: TRBD1 (5 bases). The DNA matches TRBJ2-5 better at its end, which makes the J call doubtful. The germline V gene encodes CDR1 SGHRS and CDR2 YFSETQ. The CDR3 contains 14 residues. As DNA, the CDR3 is TGCGCCAGCAGCTTGGTAGGGGTTGGCGAGACCCAGTACTTC. Amino acids: CASSLVGVGETQYF.

The chain combines TRBV12-3 or TRBV12-4 with TRBJ2-2; D is possibly TRBD1 (5 bases). V shed 3 bases and J shed 1 base, with 18 bases lying between them. The CDR3 consists of 18 residues. CDR3 in DNA: TGTGCCAGCAGTTTCCCGCTCTTCGACAGTGGGAACACCGGGGAGCTGTTTTTT. It translates to CASSFPLFDSGNTGELFF.

In its sample, this clonotype was seen a few times. The chain is built from TRBV12-3 or TRBV12-4 and TRBJ2-1, with 11 nucleotides matching TRBD2. V gave up 5 bases and J gave up 5 bases; unmatched junction bases: 5. CDR3 length: 15 amino acids. The CDR3 reads CASSPLAGGHNEQFF. CDR3 nucleotides: TGTGCCAGCAGTCCGCTAGCGGGGGGCCACAATGAGCAGTTCTTC.

This chain connects TRBV20-1 to TRBJ2-1; 7 bases fit TRBD2. Unmatched junction bases numbered 10, after V lost 2 bases and J lost 9 bases. This CDR3 comprises 14 residues. Germline V gene sequence: CDR1 DFQATT, CDR2 SNEGSKA (reference sequence). This CDR3 reads CSARPGLGRGEQFF. The CDR3 DNA reads TGCAGTGCTAGACCCGGACTAGGGCGCGGTGAGCAGTTCTTC.

The chain employs TRBV4-1 and TRBJ1-2; 10 bases are a match to TRBD1. Germline lookup yields CDR1 MGHRA and CDR2 YSYEKL. Unmatched junction bases numbered 8, after V lost 4 bases and J lost 6 bases. CDR3 size: 15 residues. The CDR3 sequence: CASSPQGQGRNGYTF. CDR3 nucleotides: TGCGCCAGCAGCCCGCAGGGACAGGGGCGTAATGGCTACACCTTC.

This chain links TRBV10-3 with TRBJ2-3; 12 bases line up with TRBD2. Germline V CDR1 and CDR2: ENHRY, SYGVKD. V was clipped by 7 bases and J by 2 bases; unmatched bases: 7. This CDR3 is built from 16 residues. This chain's CDR3 is CAITRTSGEPTDTQYF. The CDR3, as DNA: TGTGCCATCACTAGGACTAGCGGGGAGCCCACAGATACGCAGTATTTT.

The CDR3 nucleotides read TGCGCCAGCAGCTCAGACATTAACACTGAAGCTTTCTTT. Translation gives CASSSDINTEAFF. This chain links TRBV5-1 with TRBJ1-1, with unresolved D. Germline CDR1 reads SGHRS; CDR2 reads YFSETQ. The ends were cut back, 3 bases at V and 2 bases at J, with 8 bases in the middle. The CDR3 totals 13 residues.

This clonotype was recorded a few times. The chain joins TRBV18 to TRBJ1-1; weak D call: TRBD1 (6 bases). Germline V CDR1 and CDR2: KGHSH, LQKENI. The CDR3 consists of 15 residues. Trimming left V 3 bases short and J 0 bases short, with 11 bases between. The CDR3 DNA reads as TGTGCCAGCTCACCCTGGGGGGCTTTGAACACTGAAGCTTTCTTT. It specifies CASSPWGALNTEAFF.

This chain uses TRBV4-1 with TRBJ2-1, with 10 nucleotides matching TRBD2. The CDR3 contains 17 residues. From germline, CDR1 is MGHRA and CDR2 YSYEKL. With V trimmed by 1 base and J by 4 bases, 7 bases remained unmatched. The DNA of the CDR3 is TGCGCCAGCAGCCAAGGGGAGGTTAGCGGGAGGTACAATGAGCAGTTCTTC. Translation: CASSQGEVSGRYNEQFF.

This clonotype was detected a few times. The chain is built from TRBV5-1 and TRBJ2-1; 13 bases are shared with TRBD2. The trim removed 0 bases at V and 7 bases at J, leaving 4 bases unmatched. The CDR3 totals 16 residues. The germline CDR1 and CDR2 sequences are SGHRS and YFSETQ. The CDR3 DNA is TGCGCCAGCAGCTTGGCGAGGACTAGCGGGAGTAATGAGCAGTTCTTC. Encoded protein: CASSLARTSGSNEQFF.

This clonotype has at least ten counts. The V and J genes are TRBV29-1 and TRBJ2-3, with TRBD1 matching over 9 bases. Germline assignment: CDR1 SQVTM and CDR2 ANQGSEA. The V gene end was trimmed by 2 bases and the J gene end by 4 bases; junction bases not matched to a gene: 4. The CDR3 length is 14 residues. As DNA, the CDR3 is TGCAGCGTTGAAAGGGACAGGGATGCAGATACGCAGTATTTT. Translated, it gives CSVERDRDADTQYF.

The V call is TRBV3-1, the J call TRBJ1-1, with D tentatively TRBD1 (5 bases). The V gene's germline CDR1 is LGHDT and CDR2 YNNKEL (reference sequence). V lost 3 bases and J 7 bases, leaving 12 bases between the germline ends. The CDR3 is 13 residues long. The CDR3 DNA follows: TGTGCCAGCAGCCAGAGGGGACCGGATGAAGCTTTCTTT. It specifies CASSQRGPDEAFF.

V usage is TRBV20-1 and J usage is TRBJ1-6, with D maybe TRBD1 (6 bases). Germline V gives CDR1 DFQATT, CDR2 SNEGSKA (reference sequence). V was cut by 3 bases and J by 7 bases, with 16 bases left in between. The CDR3 loop spans 15 amino acids. The CDR3 bases are TGCAGTGCTAGGACAGGACGGGCGGGGAATTCACCCCTCCACTTT. It yields the protein CSARTGRAGNSPLHF.